The 12 T cell receptor beta chains in this list originate from one sample, sequenced in a study of blood T cell repertoires in COVID-19. Using immunoSEQ multiplex PCR, the repertoire was profiled, and TCRdb retains in-frame clones only, with some absent. The sample holds under 250,000 clones, around 90% seen once. Source material: peripheral blood. These receptors came from a man aged 55-75 years with COVID-19, enrolled during active disease.

The chain uses TRBV20-1 and TRBJ2-7, with TRBD2 identical over 8 bases. J gave up 5 bases and V 3 bases, and 15 bases lay outside the gene matches. The CDR3 covers 16 residues. Germline V gene lookup returns CDR1 DFQATT and CDR2 SNEGSKA (reference sequence). The CDR3 region is CSASPPGDSGTDEQYF. DNA of the CDR3: TGCAGTGCTAGTCCCCCCGGGGATAGCGGGACGGACGAGCAGTACTTC.

This chain links TRBV27 with TRBJ1-6, with D possibly matching TRBD1 (6 bases). The CDR3 spans 15 residues. Per the germline V gene, CDR1 is MNHEY and CDR2 is SMNVEV (reference sequence). Trimming removed 8 bases at V and 5 bases at J, with 16 bases between. Here the CDR3 DNA reads TGTGCCAGCGGGCCCGACAGGCGCAATAATTCACCCCTCCACTTT. As protein: CASGPDRRNNSPLHF.

The rearrangement joins TRBV6-2 or TRBV6-3 to TRBJ2-3, with D perhaps TRBD2 (5 bases). The CDR3 has 17 amino acids. CDR1 MNHEY and CDR2 SVGEGT come from the germline V gene. V shed 0 bases and J shed 3 bases, with 16 bases lying between them. The CDR3 here is CASSYSNLGMGTDTQYF. CDR3 nucleotide sequence: TGTGCCAGCAGTTACTCGAATCTCGGGATGGGGACAGATACGCAGTATTTT.

Only one count was recorded for this clone. The chain combines TRBV7-9 with TRBJ1-5, with 9 nucleotides matching TRBD1. CDR1 and CDR2 from the germline V gene are SEHNR and FQNEAQ (reference sequence). The V gene end was trimmed by 3 bases and the J gene end by 4 bases; junction bases not matched to a gene: 1. This CDR3 spans 14 amino acids. The CDR3 is CASSLGQGNQPQHF. In nucleotides, the CDR3 is TGTGCCAGCAGCTTGGGACAGGGTAATCAGCCCCAGCATTTT.

The chain recombines TRBV6-1 with TRBJ2-1; D perhaps matches TRBD2 (5 bases). This CDR3 is 15 amino acids long. V was pared by 1 base and J by 1 base, with 8 bases between. Germline loops: CDR1 MNHNS, CDR2 SASEGT. CDR3 amino acids: CASSEGLASYNEQFF. As DNA, the CDR3 is TGTGCCAGCAGTGAAGGGCTAGCTTCCTACAATGAGCAGTTCTTC.

The chain joins TRBV15 to TRBJ1-2, with 10 nucleotides matching TRBD1. V was pared by 5 bases and J by 8 bases, with 5 bases of the junction left unmatched. The length of the CDR3 is 13 residues. Germline V gives CDR1 LNHNV, CDR2 YYDKDF (reference sequence). The CDR3 reads CATSHGTGDGYTF. For the CDR3, the DNA is TGTGCCACCAGCCACGGGACAGGGGACGGCTACACCTTC. Complete variable domain (other parts from reference TRBV15 and TRBJ1-2): DAMVIQNPRYQVTQFGKPVTLSCSQTLNHNVMYWYQQKSSQAPKLLFHYYDKDFNNEADTPDNFQSRRPNTSFCFLDIRSPGLGDTAMYLCATSHGTGDGYTFGSGTRLTVV.

V gene TRBV18 combines with J gene TRBJ2-7; D perhaps matches TRBD2 (7 bases). Germline V gene lookup returns CDR1 KGHSH and CDR2 LQKENI. Deletions cut 3 bases from V and 6 bases from J, with 12 bases between. The CDR3 spans 13 residues. DNA for the CDR3: TGTGCCAGCTCACCTCGGGGGGCCGGCGAGCAGTACTTC. Translation: CASSPRGAGEQYF.

This clone was picked up one time. The V call is TRBV6-4, the J call TRBJ2-2, with 11 positions matching TRBD1. The V segment lost 6 bases and the J segment 6 bases; nucleotides outside the gene matches: 3. The germline gives CDR1 MRHNA, CDR2 SNTAGT. This CDR3 has 14 amino acids. The CDR3 loop is CASSWTGGSGELFF. In DNA form, the CDR3 reads TGTGCCAGCAGCTGGACAGGGGGCTCCGGGGAGCTGTTTTTT.

The genes are TRBV4-2 and TRBJ2-1; 9 positions match TRBD1. The germline V gene encodes CDR1 LGHNA and CDR2 YNFKEQ. Trimming removed 3 bases from V and 6 bases from J; junction bases left unmatched: 6. The CDR3 length is 15 residues. In DNA form, the CDR3 reads TGTGCCAGCAGCCAGTGGACAGGGGTGGGCAATGAGCAGTTCTTC. This gives the protein CASSQWTGVGNEQFF.

The chain is built from TRBV28 and TRBJ2-1; the D gene is possibly TRBD2 (5 bases). The V gene's germline CDR1 is MDHEN and CDR2 SYDVKM. V was clipped by 3 bases and J by 2 bases, with 11 bases between them. This CDR3 has 15 amino acids. Written as DNA, the CDR3 is TGTGCCAGCAGTTTGTGGGCGGGCACCTACAATGAGCAGTTCTTC. This encodes CASSLWAGTYNEQFF.

CDR3: CASSWGDRGLGEQYF. For the CDR3, the DNA is TGTGCCAGCAGTTGGGGTGACAGGGGTTTGGGGGAGCAGTACTTC. The chain combines TRBV6-5 with TRBJ2-7, with TRBD1 matching over 8 bases. V trimming: 4 bases; J trimming: 7 bases; junction bases outside the gene matches: 12. The CDR3 runs 15 residues. Per germline, CDR1 MNHEY and CDR2 SVGAGI.

The CDR3 DNA sequence: TGTGCCAGTACTCCCAGTCCCCACAGGGTTGGGAATGAGCAGTTCTTC. It encodes CASTPSPHRVGNEQFF. The chain is built from TRBV19 and TRBJ2-1; D is perhaps TRBD1 (6 bases). Trimming cost V 7 bases and J 7 bases, with 23 bases left between them. The CDR3 contains 16 residues. The germline CDR1 and CDR2 sequences are LNHDA and SQIVND (reference sequence). The whole variable domain, filled in from reference TRBV19 and TRBJ2-1, reads DGGITQSPKYLFRKEGQNVTLSCEQNLNHDAMYWYRQDPGQGLRLIYYSQIVNDFQKGDIAEGYSVSREKKESFPLTVTSAQKNPTAFYLCASTPSPHRVGNEQFFGPGTRLTVL.